The entry below gives a single T cell receptor (beta chain) sequence along with its context. These data are taken from a study of blood T cell repertoires in COVID-19. Study-wide background: Italy, Spain and the United States were the sources of the convalescent and acute COVID-19 samples. Nucleic acid was either cDNA or gDNA, and it came from T cells, B-cell-depleted T cells, or PBMCs.

Cohorts were assigned according to the clinical history that participants reported. Method: immunoSEQ multiplex PCR; TCRdb's copy keeps in-frame clones and lacks some. This sample has 200,000 to 300,000 clones; about 87% occur once, and the top ten carry 2.5% to 3%. Looked up from germline, CDR1 is SNHLY and CDR2 is FYNNEI. Trimming took off 10 bases at V and 8 bases at J, with 23 bases between the two ends. This CDR3 comprises 14 residues. The receptor comes from a woman aged 30 to 39 with acute COVID-19. The sequencing input was PBMCs or T cells enriched from blood (not recorded which). This chain joins TRBV2 and TRBJ1-1; D gene unclear. Written as DNA, the CDR3 is TGTGCCATACTCTTGGATAGCTTTCGAAAAGAAGCTTTCTTT. Amino acids: CAILLDSFRKEAFF.